This T cell receptor beta chain was sequenced for a study of CD8+ T cells in alopecia areata. Across the whole study: Administration of oral tofacitinib to treated patients was at 5 to 10 mg twice daily. Regarding the study as a whole: Unlike in mice, where it was clearer, TCR sharing across patients was less clear, possibly HLA-related. Numerous clones, expanded in lesions, remained in scalp and blood during tofacitinib.

RNA, once extracted, was reverse transcribed into cDNA for use as the sequencing template. Method: immunoSEQ multiplex PCR; TCRdb's copy keeps in-frame clones and lacks some. The sample has 200,000 or so clones; 58% are singletons. Per the germline V gene, CDR1 is LGHNA and CDR2 is YSLEER. The V end lost 2 bases, the J end lost 8 bases, and 12 bases lay between the germline ends. The CDR3 totals 13 residues. As regards this clone: Its antigen is as yet unknown.

Treatment given: oral pan-JAK inhibitor, 5-10 mg twice daily. From alopecia areata patients, lesional scalp punch biopsies and peripheral blood were collected. The sequence was collected from a human donor with alopecia areata. V and J are TRBV4-3 and TRBJ1-1; a weak D match, TRBD1 (5 bases). Specimen: CD4+ T cells sorted from blood, collected at week 24, from a patient treated with tofacitinib. The CDR3 DNA reads TGCGCCAGCAGCCAAATTTTGAGGGGAGAAGCTTTCTTT. This gives the protein CASSQILRGEAFF.